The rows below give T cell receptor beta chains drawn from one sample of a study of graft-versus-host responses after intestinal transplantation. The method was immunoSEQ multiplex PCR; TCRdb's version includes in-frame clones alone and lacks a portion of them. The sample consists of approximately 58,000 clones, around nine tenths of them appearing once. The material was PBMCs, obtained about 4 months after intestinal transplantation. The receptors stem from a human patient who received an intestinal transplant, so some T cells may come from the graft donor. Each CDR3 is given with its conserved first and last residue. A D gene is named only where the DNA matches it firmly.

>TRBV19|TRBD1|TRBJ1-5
CASTPRGQGNQPQHF
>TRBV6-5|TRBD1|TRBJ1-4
CASSYSPGGIEKLFF
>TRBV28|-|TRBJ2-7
CASNAMEKASSYEQYF
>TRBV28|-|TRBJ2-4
CASSLEVLAKNIQYF
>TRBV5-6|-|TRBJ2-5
CASSAGPRGETQYF
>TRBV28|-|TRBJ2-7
CASRGVAGQYF
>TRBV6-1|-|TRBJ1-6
CASSEMGQNNSPLHF
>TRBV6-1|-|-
CASSEYEQYF
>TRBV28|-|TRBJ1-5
CASSLWGGWGIYSNQPQHF
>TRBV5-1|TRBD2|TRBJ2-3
CASSATSGTDTQYF
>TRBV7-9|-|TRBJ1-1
CASSLGSGYRGEAFF
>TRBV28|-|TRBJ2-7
CASSLSGHPYEQYF
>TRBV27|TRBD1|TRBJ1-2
CASRGGTGNGYTF
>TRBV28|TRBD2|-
CASSPTSGSYEQYF
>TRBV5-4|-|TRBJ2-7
CASSLVGRGDYEQYF
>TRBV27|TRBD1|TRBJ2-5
CASGYRGLETQYF
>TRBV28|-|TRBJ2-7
CASSLSTGAYEQYF
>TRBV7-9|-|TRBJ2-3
CASSLFSPDTQYF
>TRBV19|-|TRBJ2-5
CASSIYGTETQYF
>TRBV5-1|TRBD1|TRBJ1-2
CASSLGPGQSRGYTF
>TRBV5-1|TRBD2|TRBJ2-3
CASSGAAGGVGDTQYF
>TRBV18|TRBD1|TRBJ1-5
CASSGTGNQPQHF
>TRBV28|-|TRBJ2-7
CASRLDGPYEQYF
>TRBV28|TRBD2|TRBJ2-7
CASSNGLARSYEQYF
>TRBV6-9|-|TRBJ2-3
CASSDQHRDTQYF
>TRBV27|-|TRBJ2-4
CASSTSTPLAKNIQYF
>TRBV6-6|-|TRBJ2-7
CASTSGPDSYEQYF
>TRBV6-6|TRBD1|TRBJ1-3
CASSQTGPPTTIYF
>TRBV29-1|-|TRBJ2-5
CSVESGQETQYF
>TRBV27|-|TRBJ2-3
CASSLSRGSDTQYF